This TCR beta chain was identified during a study of cytomegalovirus exposure and HLA in healthy donors. Findings and limits, study-wide: Across HLA loci, a later analysis found differing TCR association rates, with DRB1 most and HLA-C fewest. Among TCR beta chains, those listed as cytomegalovirus-associated numbered under 200.

The study sampled nominally healthy donors, though unrecorded immune exposures were likely. A note on this clone: The antigen remains undetermined.

Use of 60 Vbeta and 13 Jbeta primers characterized the PCR. TCRdb's copy holds only in-frame clones and misses some; the assay was immunoSEQ multiplex PCR. The sample lists about 92,000 clones, approximately 81% occurring once. The origin of this receptor is a girl aged 2-9 years in good health and CMV-seropositive. Sample: PBMCs.

Written as DNA, the CDR3 is TGCGCCAGCGGAAAGGACTGGAAGATGAATGAGCAGTTCTTC. Protein sequence: CASGKDWKMNEQFF. The V and J genes are TRBV5-1 and TRBJ2-1, with D possibly TRBD2 on 5 matching bases. V lost 7 bases to trimming and J lost 7 bases, with 18 bases between them. From germline, CDR1 is SGHRS and CDR2 YFSETQ. This CDR3 spans 14 amino acids.